The T cell receptor beta chain under discussion was sequenced for a study of T-cell memory formation after mild COVID-19. This clonotype was counted ten times or more. TCRdb reprocessed the 5' RACE reads with MiXCR, giving one entry per CDR3 protein. The table shows around 300,000 distinct CDR3 sequences, with around 15% occurring only once. From germline, CDR1 is LGHNA and CDR2 YNFKEQ. Trimming took off 0 bases at V and 0 bases at J, with 9 bases between the two ends. This CDR3 comprises 16 residues. V and J are TRBV4-2 and TRBJ2-1; D remains ambiguous. The sequenced material came from PBMCs or a T cell subset sorted from them (not recorded which). The TCR sequence derives from a man between 18 and 29 years old who had mild COVID-19 (a few samples of this study predate the infection). Cell type and time point are not known. The CDR3: CASSQDVHSSYNEQFF. CDR3 nucleotides: TGTGCCAGCAGCCAAGACGTTCATAGCTCCTACAATGAGCAGTTCTTC.